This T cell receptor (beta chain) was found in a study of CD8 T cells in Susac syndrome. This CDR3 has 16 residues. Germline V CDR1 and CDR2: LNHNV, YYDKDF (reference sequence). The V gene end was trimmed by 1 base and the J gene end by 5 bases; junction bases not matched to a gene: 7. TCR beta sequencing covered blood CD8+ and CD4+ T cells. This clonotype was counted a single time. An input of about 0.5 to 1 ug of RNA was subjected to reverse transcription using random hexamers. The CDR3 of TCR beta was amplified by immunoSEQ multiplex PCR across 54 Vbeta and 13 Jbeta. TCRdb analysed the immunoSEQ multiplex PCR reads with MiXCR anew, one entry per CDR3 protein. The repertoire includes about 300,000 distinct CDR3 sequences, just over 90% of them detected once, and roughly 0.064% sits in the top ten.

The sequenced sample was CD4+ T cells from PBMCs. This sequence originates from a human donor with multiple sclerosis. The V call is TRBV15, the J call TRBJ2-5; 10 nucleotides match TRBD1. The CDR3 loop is CATSRAGTGARETQYF. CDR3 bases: TGTGCCACCAGCAGAGCCGGGACAGGGGCGAGGGAGACCCAGTACTTC.